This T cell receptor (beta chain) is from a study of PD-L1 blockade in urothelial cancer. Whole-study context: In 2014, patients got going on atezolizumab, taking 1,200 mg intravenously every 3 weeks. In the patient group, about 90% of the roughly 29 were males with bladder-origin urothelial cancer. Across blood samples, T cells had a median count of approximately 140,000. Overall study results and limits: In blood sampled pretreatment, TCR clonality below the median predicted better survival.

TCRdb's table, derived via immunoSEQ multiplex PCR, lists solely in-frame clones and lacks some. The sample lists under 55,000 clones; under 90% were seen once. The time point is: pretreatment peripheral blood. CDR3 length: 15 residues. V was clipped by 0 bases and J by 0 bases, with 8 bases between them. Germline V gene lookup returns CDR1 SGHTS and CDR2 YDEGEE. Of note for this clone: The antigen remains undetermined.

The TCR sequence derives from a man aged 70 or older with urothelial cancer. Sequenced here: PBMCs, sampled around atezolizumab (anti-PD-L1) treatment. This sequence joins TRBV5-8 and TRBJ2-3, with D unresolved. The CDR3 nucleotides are TGTGCCAGCAGCTTGGAGAGGTATAGCACAGATACGCAGTATTTT. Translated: CASSLERYSTDTQYF.